This T cell receptor (beta chain) derives from a study of T cell responses to AZD1222 COVID-19 vaccine. Study-wide findings and caveats: Reports say nearly half of spike-specific TCRs go after unmutated variant regions. AZD1222 recipients seropositive at baseline numbered only six or seven.

Concerning this clone: Its antigen is unidentified.

The V gene's germline CDR1 is GTSNPN and CDR2 SVGIG (reference sequence). This CDR3 has 14 residues. With V trimmed by 5 bases and J by 5 bases, 6 bases remained unmatched. The data were produced by immunoSEQ multiplex PCR, yet TCRdb's version contains in-frame clones alone and is incomplete. The profile shows under 150,000 clones, around 93% of them singletons. The receptor comes from an adult in good health. The input for sequencing was peripheral blood, taken on day 0 of AZD1222 vaccination. The chain carries TRBV30 and TRBJ1-2, with 12 bases lining up with TRBD1. The CDR3 DNA follows: TGTGCCTGGGCTGGGGACAGGGGGCCGTATGGCTACACCTTC. It specifies CAWAGDRGPYGYTF.